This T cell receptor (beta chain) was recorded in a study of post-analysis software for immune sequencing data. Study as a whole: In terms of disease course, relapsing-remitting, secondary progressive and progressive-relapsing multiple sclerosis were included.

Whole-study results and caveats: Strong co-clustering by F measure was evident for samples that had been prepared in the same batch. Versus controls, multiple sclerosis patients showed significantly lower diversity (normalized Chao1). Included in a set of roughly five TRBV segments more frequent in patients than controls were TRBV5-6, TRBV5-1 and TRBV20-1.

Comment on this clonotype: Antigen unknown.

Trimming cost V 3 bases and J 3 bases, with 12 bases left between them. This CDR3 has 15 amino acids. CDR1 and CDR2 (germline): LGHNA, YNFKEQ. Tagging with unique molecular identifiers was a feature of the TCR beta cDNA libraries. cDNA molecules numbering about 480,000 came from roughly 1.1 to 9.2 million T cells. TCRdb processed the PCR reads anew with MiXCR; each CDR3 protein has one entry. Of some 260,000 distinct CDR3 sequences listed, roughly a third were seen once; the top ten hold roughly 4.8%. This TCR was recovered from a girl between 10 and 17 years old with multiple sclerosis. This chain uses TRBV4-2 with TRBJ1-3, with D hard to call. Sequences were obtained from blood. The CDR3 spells CASSHLLEGGNTIYF. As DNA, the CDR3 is TGTGCCAGCAGCCACCTCTTAGAAGGTGGAAACACCATATATTTT.